Below, one TCR beta chain is given with its context. Its antigen is still unknown. This specimen belongs to a study of beta chain features in type 1 diabetes. Deletions cut 6 bases from V and 5 bases from J, with 18 bases between. The CDR3 has 15 amino acids. Germline V gene data show CDR1 as MGHDK and CDR2 as SYGVNS. Findings and caveats of the study: Significant though moderate, a shortening of TCRB CDR3s appeared in all four CD4+ subsets of Type 1 diabetes patients. In patients and controls equally, PCR might favor templates that are shorter.

Investigators reverse transcribed all isolated RNA, so they sequenced expressed TCRB transcripts. An average approximately 3.7 million reads came from naive, central memory and regulatory T cell samples. Clones were sequenced by immunoSEQ multiplex PCR, and TCRdb holds only the in-frame ones, with some missing. The sample records roughly 400,000 clones, over 11% being singletons. The receptor comes from a young man in good health. The sequencing sample was made of naive CD4+ T cells from blood. V is TRBV25-1 and J is TRBJ2-3; D possibly corresponds to TRBD2 (6 bases). The CDR3, as DNA: TGTGCCAGCAGCCTTCGGGGGACGAGGGTAGATACGCAGTATTTT. Translating it yields CASSLRGTRVDTQYF. Drawing the rest from reference TRBV25-1 and TRBJ2-3, the complete variable domain is EADIYQTPRYLVIGTGKKITLECSQTMGHDKMYWYQQDPGMELHLIHYSYGVNSTEKGDLSSESTVSRIRTEHFPLTLESARPSHTSQYLCASSLRGTRVDTQYFGPGTRLTVL.